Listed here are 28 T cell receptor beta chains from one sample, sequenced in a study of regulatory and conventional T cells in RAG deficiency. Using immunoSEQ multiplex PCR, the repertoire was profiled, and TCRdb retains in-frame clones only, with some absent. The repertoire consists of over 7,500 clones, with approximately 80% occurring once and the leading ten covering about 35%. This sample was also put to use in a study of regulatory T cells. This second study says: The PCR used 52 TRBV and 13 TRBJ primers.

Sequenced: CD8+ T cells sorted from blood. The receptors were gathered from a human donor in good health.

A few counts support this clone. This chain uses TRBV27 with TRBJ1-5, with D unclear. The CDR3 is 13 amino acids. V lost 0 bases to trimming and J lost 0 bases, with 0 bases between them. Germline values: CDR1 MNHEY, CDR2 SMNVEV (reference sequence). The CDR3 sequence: CASSLSSNQPQHF. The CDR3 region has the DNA TGTGCCAGCAGTTTATCTAGCAATCAGCCCCAGCATTTT.

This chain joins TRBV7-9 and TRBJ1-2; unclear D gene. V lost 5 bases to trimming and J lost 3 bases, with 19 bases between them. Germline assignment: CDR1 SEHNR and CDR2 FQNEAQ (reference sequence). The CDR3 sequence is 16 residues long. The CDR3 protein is CASSGVAGYYHYGYTF. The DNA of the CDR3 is TGTGCCAGCAGCGGCGTGGCAGGTTATTATCACTATGGCTACACCTTC.

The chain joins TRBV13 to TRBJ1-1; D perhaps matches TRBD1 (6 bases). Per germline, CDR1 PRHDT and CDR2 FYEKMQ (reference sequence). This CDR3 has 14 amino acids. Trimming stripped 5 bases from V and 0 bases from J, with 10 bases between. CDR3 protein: CASSEGQMNTEAFF. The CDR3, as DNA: TGTGCCAGCAGCGAAGGACAGATGAACACTGAAGCTTTCTTT.

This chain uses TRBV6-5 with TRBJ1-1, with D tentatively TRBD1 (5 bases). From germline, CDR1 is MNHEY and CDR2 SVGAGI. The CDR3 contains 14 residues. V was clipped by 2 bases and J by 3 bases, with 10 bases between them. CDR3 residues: CASSYRGSYTEAFF. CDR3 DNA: TGTGCCAGCAGTTACAGGGGATCGTACACTGAAGCTTTCTTT.

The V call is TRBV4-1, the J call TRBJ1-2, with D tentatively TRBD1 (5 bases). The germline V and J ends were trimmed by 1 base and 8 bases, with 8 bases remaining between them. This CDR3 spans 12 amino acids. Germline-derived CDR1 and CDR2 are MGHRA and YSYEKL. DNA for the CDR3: TGCGCCAGCAGCCAAGGAGGGGCGGGCTACACCTTC. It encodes CASSQGGAGYTF.

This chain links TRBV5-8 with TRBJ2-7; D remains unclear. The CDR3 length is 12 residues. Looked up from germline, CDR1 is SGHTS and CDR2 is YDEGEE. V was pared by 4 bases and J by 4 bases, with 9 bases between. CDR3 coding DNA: TGTGCCAGCAGCCCTTTCCAATACGAGCAGTACTTC. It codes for CASSPFQYEQYF.

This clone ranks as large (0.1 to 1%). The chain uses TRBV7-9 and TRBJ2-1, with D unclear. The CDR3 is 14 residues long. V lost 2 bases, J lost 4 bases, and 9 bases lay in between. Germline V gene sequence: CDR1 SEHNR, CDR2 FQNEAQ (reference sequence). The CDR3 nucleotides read TGTGCCAGCAGCTTAAACGGATTATACAATGAGCAGTTCTTC. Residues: CASSLNGLYNEQFF.

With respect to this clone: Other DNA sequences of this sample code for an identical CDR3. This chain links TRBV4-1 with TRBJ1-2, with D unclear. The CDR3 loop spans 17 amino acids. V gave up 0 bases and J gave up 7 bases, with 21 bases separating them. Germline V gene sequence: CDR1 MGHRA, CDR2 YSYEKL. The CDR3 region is CASSQDLGHPGWGGYTF. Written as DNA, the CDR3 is TGCGCCAGCAGCCAAGATCTTGGGCATCCTGGATGGGGTGGCTACACCTTC.

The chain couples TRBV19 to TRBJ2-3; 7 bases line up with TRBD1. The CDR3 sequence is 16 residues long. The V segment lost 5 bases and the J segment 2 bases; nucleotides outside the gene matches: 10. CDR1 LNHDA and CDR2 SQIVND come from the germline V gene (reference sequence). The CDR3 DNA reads TGTGCCAGTAGTTCGCCTTCCGGGACAGACACAGATACGCAGTATTTT. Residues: CASSSPSGTDTDTQYF.

The CDR3 nucleotides read TGTGCCAGCAGCTTAGTCTGGACAGGGGTGAATGAGCAGTTCTTC. This encodes CASSLVWTGVNEQFF. The gene calls are TRBV7-9 and TRBJ2-1, with 9 bases aligning to TRBD1. This CDR3 region has 15 residues. In germline, CDR1 is SEHNR, CDR2 FQNEAQ (reference sequence). J was trimmed by 7 bases and V by 1 base; bases with no gene match: 5. Full variable domain (outside the CDR3, taken from reference TRBV7-9 and TRBJ2-1): DTGVSQNPRHKITKRGQNVTFRCDPISEHNRLYWYRQTLGQGPEFLTYFQNEAQLEKSRLLSDRFSAERPKGSFSTLEIQRTEQGDSAMYLCASSLVWTGVNEQFFGPGTRLTVL.

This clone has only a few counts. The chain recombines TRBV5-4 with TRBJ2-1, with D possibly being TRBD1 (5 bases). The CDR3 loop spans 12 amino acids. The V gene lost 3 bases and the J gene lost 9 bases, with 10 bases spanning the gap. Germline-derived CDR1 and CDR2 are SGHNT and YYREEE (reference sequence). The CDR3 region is CASSSVGVEQFF. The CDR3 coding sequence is TGTGCCAGCAGCTCGGTAGGGGTTGAGCAGTTCTTC.

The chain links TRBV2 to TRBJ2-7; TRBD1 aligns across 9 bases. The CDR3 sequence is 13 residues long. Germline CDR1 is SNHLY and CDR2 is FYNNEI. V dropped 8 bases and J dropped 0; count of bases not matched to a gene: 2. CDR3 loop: CASWTGASYEQYF. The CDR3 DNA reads TGTGCCAGCTGGACAGGGGCCTCCTACGAGCAGTACTTC.

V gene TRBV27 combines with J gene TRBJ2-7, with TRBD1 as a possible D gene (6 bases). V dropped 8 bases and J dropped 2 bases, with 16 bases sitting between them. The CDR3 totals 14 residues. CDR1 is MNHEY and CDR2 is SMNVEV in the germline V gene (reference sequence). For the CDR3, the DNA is TGTGCCAGCTCCCCCTTGGACAGCACCTACGAGCAGTACTTC. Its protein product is CASSPLDSTYEQYF.

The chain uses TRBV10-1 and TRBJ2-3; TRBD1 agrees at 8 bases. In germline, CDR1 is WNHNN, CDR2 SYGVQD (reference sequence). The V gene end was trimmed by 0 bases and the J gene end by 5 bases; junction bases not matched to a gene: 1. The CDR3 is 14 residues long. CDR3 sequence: CASSESGTGDTQYF. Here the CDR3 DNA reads TGCGCCAGCAGTGAGTCGGGGACAGGAGATACGCAGTATTTT.

DNA of the CDR3: TGTGCCAGCTCACCGGGCCCCGGACTGCGAATCTCCTACGAGCAGTACTTC. This encodes CASSPGPGLRISYEQYF. J is TRBJ2-5 and V is TRBV18; a weak D match, TRBD2 (5 bases). The end of the DNA is better explained by TRBJ2-7, so the J call may be wrong. Per the germline V gene, CDR1 is KGHSH and CDR2 is LQKENI. This CDR3 has 17 residues.

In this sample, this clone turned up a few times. The CDR3, as DNA: TGTGCCAGCAGCCCTGGCGTCTCCTACGAGCAGTACTTC. Translation gives CASSPGVSYEQYF. This chain connects TRBV11-3 to TRBJ2-7; D remains unclear. The V and J ends lost 5 bases and 0 bases respectively, with 8 bases between them. The CDR3 is 13 residues long. Germline-derived CDR1 and CDR2 are SGHNT and YENEEA.

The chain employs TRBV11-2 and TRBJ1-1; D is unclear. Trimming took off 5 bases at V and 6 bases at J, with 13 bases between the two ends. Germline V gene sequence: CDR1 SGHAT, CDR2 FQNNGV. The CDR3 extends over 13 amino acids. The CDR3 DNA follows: TGTGCCAGCAGCCTTAGATCGGGATCTGAAGCTTTCTTT. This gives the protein CASSLRSGSEAFF.

CDR3: CASSLGAGVETQYF. The CDR3 DNA reads TGTGCCAGTAGCCTTGGGGCGGGGGTAGAGACCCAGTACTTC. The chain couples TRBV19 to TRBJ2-5; 7 bases agree with TRBD2. The CDR3 has 14 residues. V lost 6 bases, J lost 4 bases, and 8 bases stayed unmatched. In germline, CDR1 is LNHDA, CDR2 SQIVND (reference sequence).

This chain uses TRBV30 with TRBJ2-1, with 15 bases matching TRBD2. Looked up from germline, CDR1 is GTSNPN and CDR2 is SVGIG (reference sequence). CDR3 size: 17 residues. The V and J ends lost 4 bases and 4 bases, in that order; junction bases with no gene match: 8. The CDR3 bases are TGTGCCTGGACTTGGACTAGCGGGAGGGCGGGTTACAATGAGCAGTTCTTC. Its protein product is CAWTWTSGRAGYNEQFF.

The CDR3 region is CASRQTGRKNTEAFF. CDR3 DNA sequence: TGTGCCAGCAGACAAACCGGACGGAAGAACACTGAAGCTTTCTTT. The chain carries TRBV2 and TRBJ1-1; no clear D gene. Germline-derived CDR1 and CDR2 are SNHLY and FYNNEI. The V and J ends lost 6 bases and 1 base respectively, with 15 bases between them. The CDR3 covers 15 residues.

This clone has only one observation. The CDR3 spells CASSSRRDEQYF. The DNA of the CDR3 is TGTGCCAGCAGCTCAAGGAGGGACGAGCAGTACTTC. J is TRBJ2-7 and V is TRBV7-9; tentative D call: TRBD2 (6 bases). Trimming cost V 4 bases and J 5 bases, with 9 bases left between them. There are 12 residues in the CDR3. The V gene's germline CDR1 is SEHNR and CDR2 FQNEAQ (reference sequence).

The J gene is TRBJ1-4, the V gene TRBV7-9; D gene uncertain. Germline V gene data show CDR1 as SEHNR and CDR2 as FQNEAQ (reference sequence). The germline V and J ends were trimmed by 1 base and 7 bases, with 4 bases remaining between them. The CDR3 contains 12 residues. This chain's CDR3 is CASSLGGEKLFF. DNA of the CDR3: TGTGCCAGCAGCTTAGGGGGTGAAAAACTGTTTTTT.

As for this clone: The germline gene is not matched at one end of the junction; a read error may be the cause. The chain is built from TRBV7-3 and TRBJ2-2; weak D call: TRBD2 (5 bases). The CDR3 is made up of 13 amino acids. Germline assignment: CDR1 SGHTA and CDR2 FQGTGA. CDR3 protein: CASSFYGPGELLF. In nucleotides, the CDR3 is TGTGCCAGCAGCTTCTACGGGCCCGGGGAGCTGCTTTTT.

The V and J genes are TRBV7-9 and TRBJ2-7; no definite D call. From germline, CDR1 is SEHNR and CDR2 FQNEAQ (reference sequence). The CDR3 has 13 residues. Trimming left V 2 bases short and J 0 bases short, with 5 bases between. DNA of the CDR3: TGTGCCAGCAGCTTAAGAAACTCCTACGAGCAGTACTTC. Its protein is CASSLRNSYEQYF.

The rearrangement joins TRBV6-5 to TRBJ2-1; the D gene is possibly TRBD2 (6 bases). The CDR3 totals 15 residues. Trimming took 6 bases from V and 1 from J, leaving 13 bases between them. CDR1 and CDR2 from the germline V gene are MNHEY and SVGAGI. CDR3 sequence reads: CASRAAGTSYNEQFF. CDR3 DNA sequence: TGTGCCAGCAGAGCAGCCGGGACTTCCTACAATGAGCAGTTCTTC.

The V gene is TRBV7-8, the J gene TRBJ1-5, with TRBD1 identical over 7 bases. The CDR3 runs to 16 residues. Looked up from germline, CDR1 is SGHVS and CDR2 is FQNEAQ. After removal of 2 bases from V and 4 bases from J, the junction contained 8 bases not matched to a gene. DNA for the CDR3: TGTGCCAGCAGCTTATTGTCGGGACAGAGTAATCAGCCCCAGCATTTT. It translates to CASSLLSGQSNQPQHF. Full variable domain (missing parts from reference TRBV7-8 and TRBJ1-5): GAGVSQSPRYKVAKRGQDVALRCDPISGHVSLFWYQQALGQGPEFLTYFQNEAQLDKSGLPSDRFFAERPEGSVSTLKIQRTQQEDSAVYLCASSLLSGQSNQPQHFGDGTRLSIL.

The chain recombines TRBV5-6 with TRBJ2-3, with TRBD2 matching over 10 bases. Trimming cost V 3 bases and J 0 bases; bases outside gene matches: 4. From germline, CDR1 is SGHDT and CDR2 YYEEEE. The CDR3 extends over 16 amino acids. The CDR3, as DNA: TGTGCCAGCAGCTCAGGGACTAGCGTGAGCACAGATACGCAGTATTTT. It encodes CASSSGTSVSTDTQYF.

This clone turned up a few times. CDR3 sequence: CASTGQGAVGELFF. The CDR3 nucleotides read TGTGCCAGCACCGGACAGGGGGCTGTAGGGGAGCTGTTTTTT. The chain is built from TRBV9 and TRBJ2-2, with TRBD1 matching over 11 bases. The V gene end was trimmed by 6 bases and the J gene end by 8 bases; junction bases not matched to a gene: 6. The CDR3 consists of 14 residues. The germline V gene encodes CDR1 SGDLS and CDR2 YYNGEE.